The 22 T cell receptor beta chains listed next were all sequenced from one sample in a study of blood T cell repertoires in COVID-19. Clones were read by immunoSEQ multiplex PCR, and TCRdb kept only the in-frame ones, dropping some. The sample lists about 220,000 clones, around four fifths occurring once. Source material: peripheral blood. These receptors were obtained from a woman between 70 and 85 years old with COVID-19, enrolled during active disease.

V and J are TRBV5-4 and TRBJ2-5; 7 bases line up with TRBD1. Trimming at V came to 4 bases and at J to 5 bases, leaving 11 bases not matched to a gene. The CDR3 is 15 amino acids. CDR1 is SGHNT and CDR2 is YYREEE in the germline V gene (reference sequence). CDR3 sequence (DNA): TGTGCCAGCAGCCTTAGGGGGCCCCGAGGGGAGACCCAGTACTTC. This encodes CASSLRGPRGETQYF.

This chain joins TRBV5-1 and TRBJ1-1, with 8 bases fitting TRBD1. The CDR3 length is 12 residues. In germline, CDR1 is SGHRS, CDR2 YFSETQ. The trim removed 8 bases at V and 4 bases at J, leaving 4 bases unmatched. DNA of the CDR3: TGCGCCAGTTCTACAGGGGGCACTGAAGCTTTCTTT. Amino acid sequence: CASSTGGTEAFF.

V and J are TRBV7-2 and TRBJ2-5, with 10 bases matching TRBD2. Losses at the gene ends were 5 bases for V and 5 bases for J; bases not matched to a gene: 14. This CDR3 region has 17 residues. Germline V gene data show CDR1 as SGHTA and CDR2 as FQGNSA. DNA for the CDR3: TGTGCCAGCAGCCATGACGTACTAGCGGGGATGGCGGAGACCCAGTACTTC. Translated, it gives CASSHDVLAGMAETQYF.

This clone has ten or more counts. The J gene is TRBJ1-2, the V gene TRBV2; the D gene is possibly TRBD1 (6 bases). The CDR3 extends over 15 amino acids. Germline V gene data show CDR1 as SNHLY and CDR2 as FYNNEI. V was trimmed by 2 bases and J by 6 bases, leaving 16 bases between them. CDR3 DNA sequence: TGTGCCAGCAGTGAATTGCCGGGACATGGGAATGGCTACACCTTC. It yields the protein CASSELPGHGNGYTF.

The genes are TRBV4-1 and TRBJ1-4; TRBD1 is a possible D gene (6 bases). Germline V gene sequence: CDR1 MGHRA, CDR2 YSYEKL. The V end was cut by 4 bases, the J end by 7 bases, with 19 bases between. The CDR3 length is 16 residues. DNA for the CDR3: TGCGCCAGCAGCCCACAGGGATCCTCCCTCGGTGAAAAACTGTTTTTT. It yields the protein CASSPQGSSLGEKLFF.

DNA of the CDR3: TGTGCCAGCAGACCAACACCGAACTATGGCTACACCTTC. As protein: CASRPTPNYGYTF. V gene TRBV28 combines with J gene TRBJ1-2; D gene unclear. Germline V gene sequence: CDR1 MDHEN, CDR2 SYDVKM. The V gene lost 6 bases and the J gene lost 2 bases, with 10 bases spanning the gap. CDR3 size: 13 residues.

The chain employs TRBV6-5 and TRBJ2-7; the D gene is possibly TRBD2 (7 bases). Germline CDR1 MNHEY, CDR2 SVGAGI. The CDR3 contains 11 residues. The germline V and J ends were trimmed by 11 bases and 6 bases, with 14 bases remaining between them. CDR3 in amino acids: CASLRGGEQYF. Written as DNA, the CDR3 is TGTGCCTCCCTTAGGGGGGGCGAGCAGTACTTC.

This clone is a singleton in its sample. This chain connects TRBV5-1 to TRBJ1-1; 8 bases map to TRBD1. CDR1 is SGHRS and CDR2 is YFSETQ in the germline V gene. The CDR3 is 15 residues long. Trimming took 7 bases from V and 1 from J; bases not matched to a gene: 9. The CDR3 spells CASGTSGGANTEAFF. CDR3 bases: TGCGCCAGCGGAACGTCAGGGGGCGCGAACACTGAAGCTTTCTTT. Using reference TRBV5-1 and TRBJ1-1 for the parts outside the CDR3, the full variable domain is KAGVTQTPRYLIKTRGQQVTLSCSPISGHRSVSWYQQTPGQGLQFLFEYFSETQRNKGNFPGRFSGRQFSNSRSEMNVSTLELGDSALYLCASGTSGGANTEAFFGQGTRLTVV.

The rearrangement links TRBV24-1 to TRBJ1-1; D gene ambiguous. V dropped 4 bases and J dropped 3 bases, with 8 bases sitting between them. The CDR3 runs 13 residues. CDR1 KGHDR and CDR2 SFDVKD come from the germline V gene. The CDR3 DNA sequence: TGTGCCACCAGTGAAACGGCGGACACTGAAGCTTTCTTT. This encodes CATSETADTEAFF.

In nucleotides, the CDR3 is TGTGCCAGTAGTATTATGGGACAGAATCAGCCCCAGCATTTT. Translating gives CASSIMGQNQPQHF. The chain carries TRBV19 and TRBJ1-5; 7 nucleotides match TRBD1. CDR1 LNHDA and CDR2 SQIVND come from the germline V gene (reference sequence). The CDR3 is 14 residues long. J was trimmed by 4 bases and V by 3 bases; bases with no gene match: 3.

This sequence joins TRBV5-1 and TRBJ2-1, with 9 bases fitting TRBD2. Germline V gene lookup returns CDR1 SGHRS and CDR2 YFSETQ. The J segment lost 0 bases and the V segment lost 0 bases, leaving 10 bases of the junction unmatched. The CDR3 has 19 residues. CDR3 loop: CASSLGPSGTRSSYNEQFF. The CDR3 region has the DNA TGCGCCAGCAGCTTGGGGCCTAGCGGGACCCGAAGCTCCTACAATGAGCAGTTCTTC.

This clone has more than one count but fewer than ten. This sequence joins TRBV11-2 and TRBJ2-1; TRBD1 matches at 7 bases. The V gene's germline CDR1 is SGHAT and CDR2 FQNNGV. The junction had 2 bases not matched to a gene; V was cut back by 0 bases and J by 0 bases. CDR3 length: 16 amino acids. The CDR3 sequence: CASSLDRTGSYNEQFF. The CDR3 DNA is TGTGCCAGCAGCTTAGATCGGACAGGCTCCTACAATGAGCAGTTCTTC.

J is TRBJ2-2 and V is TRBV19, with 9 bases fitting TRBD2. CDR3 length: 17 residues. Germline trimming cut 5 bases from V and 3 bases from J; bases unmatched to any gene: 10. Looked up from germline, CDR1 is LNHDA and CDR2 is SQIVND (reference sequence). The CDR3 loop reads CASSPTSGTSYTGELFF. CDR3 bases: TGTGCCAGTAGTCCAACCTCCGGGACTAGCTACACCGGGGAGCTGTTTTTT.

There are a few counts of this clone. V and J are TRBV19 and TRBJ1-5; tentative D call: TRBD1 (6 bases). Deletions cut 10 bases from V and 4 bases from J, with 17 bases between. The CDR3 has 14 residues. Per germline, CDR1 LNHDA and CDR2 SQIVND (reference sequence). CDR3 region: CATRGAGGNQPQHF. The CDR3 region has the DNA TGTGCCACTCGGGGGGCCGGGGGAAATCAGCCCCAGCATTTT.

This chain links TRBV5-1 with TRBJ2-7; unclear D gene. This CDR3 spans 11 amino acids. The germline V gene has CDR1 SGHRS and CDR2 YFSETQ. The germline V and J ends were trimmed by 0 bases and 5 bases, with 3 bases remaining between them. CDR3 DNA: TGCGCCAGCAGCTTGGCCAACGAGCAGTACTTC. Its protein product is CASSLANEQYF.

The V and J genes are TRBV27 and TRBJ2-3, with TRBD1 matching 7 bases. V shed 5 bases, J shed 6 bases, and the junction held 11 bases outside the gene matches. The germline V gene encodes CDR1 MNHEY and CDR2 SMNVEV (reference sequence). The CDR3 covers 15 residues. The CDR3 protein is CASSTPTGPKDTQYF. Here the CDR3 DNA reads TGTGCCAGCAGTACCCCGACAGGGCCTAAGGATACGCAGTATTTT.

CDR3 amino acids: CALSGSDNSPLHF. CDR3 bases: TGTGCCCTTAGTGGGAGCGATAATTCACCCCTCCACTTT. The J gene is TRBJ1-6, the V gene TRBV2; D remains unclear. This CDR3 comprises 13 residues. Germline lookup yields CDR1 SNHLY and CDR2 FYNNEI. With 11 bases removed from V and 5 bases from J, the gap between germline ends came to 13 bases.

The chain couples TRBV27 to TRBJ1-2; D not resolved. Trimming removed 2 bases at V and 6 bases at J, with 10 bases between. This CDR3 is 13 amino acids long. The V gene's germline CDR1 is MNHEY and CDR2 SMNVEV (reference sequence). The CDR3 DNA reads TGTGCCAGCAGTTTAATGGGGAGGGATGGCTACACCTTC. Encoded protein: CASSLMGRDGYTF.

The chain employs TRBV24-1 and TRBJ1-5, with 7 bases fitting TRBD1. V lost 3 bases to trimming and J lost 1 base; unmatched junction nucleotides: 11. The germline V gene has CDR1 KGHDR and CDR2 SFDVKD. The CDR3 is 18 amino acids. The CDR3 reads CATSDGGRQGQSNQPQHF. The CDR3 DNA reads TGTGCCACCAGTGATGGGGGACGACAGGGTCAAAGCAATCAGCCCCAGCATTTT.

The rearrangement joins TRBV29-1 to TRBJ1-2, with D possibly matching TRBD1 (6 bases). The germline V and J ends were trimmed by 7 bases and 4 bases, with 13 bases remaining between them. The CDR3 runs 12 residues. Germline loops: CDR1 SQVTM, CDR2 ANQGSEA. CDR3 in amino acids: CSALQGSYGYTF. In DNA form, the CDR3 reads TGCAGCGCGTTACAGGGTTCCTATGGCTACACCTTC.

The chain joins TRBV6-2 or TRBV6-3 to TRBJ1-4; TRBD1 matches at 7 bases. Germline V gene lookup returns CDR1 MNHEY and CDR2 SVGEGT. The CDR3 has 15 residues. With V trimmed by 5 bases and J by 6 bases, 9 bases remained unmatched. CDR3 region: CASSDNRDRHEKLFF. DNA of the CDR3: TGTGCCAGCAGTGACAACCGGGACAGACATGAAAAACTGTTTTTT.

The chain carries TRBV30 and TRBJ2-4; 7 bases fit TRBD1. Germline V lookup: CDR1 GTSNPN, CDR2 SVGIG (reference sequence). CDR3 length: 16 amino acids. V shed 2 bases, J shed 9 bases, and the junction held 16 bases outside the gene matches. CDR3 sequence reads: CAWSLPPSRGRVIQYF. The CDR3 nucleotides are TGTGCCTGGAGTTTACCCCCGAGTAGGGGGCGGGTCATTCAGTACTTC. The whole variable domain, remainder taken from reference TRBV30 and TRBJ2-4, is SQTIHQWPATLVQPVGSPLSLECTVEGTSNPNLYWYRQAAGRGLQLLFYSVGIGQISSEVPQNLSASRPQDRQFILSSKKLLLSDSGFYLCAWSLPPSRGRVIQYFGAGTRLSVL.